This TCR beta chain appears in the sequencing data of a study of cytomegalovirus exposure and HLA in healthy donors. On this clone: Its antigen is not identified.

Produced via immunoSEQ multiplex PCR; TCRdb's table is partial and in-frame only. There are about 110,000 clones in the sample; roughly 90% occur only once, and less than 2.5% lies in the top ten. Findings and caveats of the study: A few CMV-associated chains proved CMV antigen-specific in vitro. A list of 150 or so TCR beta chains associated with cytomegalovirus was given.

CDR1 and CDR2 from the germline V gene are GTSNPN and SVGIG (reference sequence). The V gene end was trimmed by 4 bases and the J gene end by 4 bases; junction bases not matched to a gene: 3. This CDR3 is built from 13 residues. The specimen sequenced was PBMCs. The genes are TRBV30 and TRBJ1-4, with 7 bases identical to TRBD1. The clonotype was recovered from a woman between 18 and 30 years old in good health and CMV-seronegative. The DNA for the CDR3 is TGTGCCTGGAACAGGGGACATAATGAAAAACTGTTTTTT. Translated, it gives CAWNRGHNEKLFF.